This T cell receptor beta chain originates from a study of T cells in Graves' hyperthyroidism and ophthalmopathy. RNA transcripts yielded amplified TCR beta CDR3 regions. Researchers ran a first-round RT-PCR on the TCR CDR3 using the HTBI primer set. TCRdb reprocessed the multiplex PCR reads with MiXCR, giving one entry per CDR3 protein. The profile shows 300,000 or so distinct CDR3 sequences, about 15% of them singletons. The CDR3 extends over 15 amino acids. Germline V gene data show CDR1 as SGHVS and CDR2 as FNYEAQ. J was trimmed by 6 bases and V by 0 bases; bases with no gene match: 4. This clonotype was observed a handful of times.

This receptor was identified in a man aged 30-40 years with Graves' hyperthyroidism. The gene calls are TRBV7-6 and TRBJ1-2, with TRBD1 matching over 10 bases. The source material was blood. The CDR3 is CASSLAGTGDHGYTF. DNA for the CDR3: TGTGCCAGCAGCTTAGCCGGGACAGGGGATCATGGCTACACCTTC. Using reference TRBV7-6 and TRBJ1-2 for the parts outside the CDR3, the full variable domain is GAGVSQSPRYKVTKRGQDVALRCDPISGHVSLYWYRQALGQGPEFLTYFNYEAQQDKSGLPNDRFSAERPEGSISTLTIQRTEQRDSAMYRCASSLAGTGDHGYTFGSGTRLTVV.